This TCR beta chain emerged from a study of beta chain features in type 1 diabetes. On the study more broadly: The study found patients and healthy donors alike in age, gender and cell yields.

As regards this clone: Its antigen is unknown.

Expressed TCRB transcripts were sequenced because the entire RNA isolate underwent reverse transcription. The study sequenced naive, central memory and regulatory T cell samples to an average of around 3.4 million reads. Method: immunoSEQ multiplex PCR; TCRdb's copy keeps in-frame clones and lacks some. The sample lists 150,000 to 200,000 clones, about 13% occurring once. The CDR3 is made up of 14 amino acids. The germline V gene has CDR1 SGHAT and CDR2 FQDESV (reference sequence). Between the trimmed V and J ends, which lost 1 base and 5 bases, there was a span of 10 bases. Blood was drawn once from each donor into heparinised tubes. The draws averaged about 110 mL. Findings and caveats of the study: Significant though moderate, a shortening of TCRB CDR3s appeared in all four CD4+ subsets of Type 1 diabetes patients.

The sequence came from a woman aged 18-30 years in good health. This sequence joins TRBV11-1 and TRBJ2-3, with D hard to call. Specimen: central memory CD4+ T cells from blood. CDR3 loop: CASSLVESGDTQYF. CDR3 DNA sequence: TGTGCCAGCAGCTTAGTTGAGTCGGGAGATACGCAGTATTTT.